The present entry profiles one T cell receptor (beta chain) with its context. Its antigen is undetermined. MiXCR, run by TCRdb on the reads, gives a single entry per CDR3 protein. Among some 600,000 distinct CDR3 sequences listed, about 24% were seen once. Germline trimming cut 5 bases from V and 9 bases from J; bases unmatched to any gene: 15. CDR1 and CDR2 (germline): DFQATT, SNEGSKA (reference sequence). This CDR3 is built from 14 residues. The source of the sample is a study of T cell repertoires in cytomegalovirus infection. About the research overall: CMV infection and matching HLA type were both indicated by public TCR beta signatures. Overall study findings and caveats: Identification of carriers of CMV plus the relevant HLA was performed using cumulative public TCR beta family frequency. Dominant in the ex vivo response were TCR beta clonotypes restricted by HLA-C and specific for CMV.

The sample comprised CD8+ T cells from PBMCs. The V call is TRBV20-1, the J call TRBJ2-5, with 7 bases identical to TRBD1. This receptor was taken from a human donor in good health (CMV status not recorded). Some clones in this sample may be carry-over from other donors' samples. In nucleotides, the CDR3 is TGCAGTGCTCCCGAGACAGGCCAGGGGGTGGCCCAGTACTTC. Amino acids: CSAPETGQGVAQYF.